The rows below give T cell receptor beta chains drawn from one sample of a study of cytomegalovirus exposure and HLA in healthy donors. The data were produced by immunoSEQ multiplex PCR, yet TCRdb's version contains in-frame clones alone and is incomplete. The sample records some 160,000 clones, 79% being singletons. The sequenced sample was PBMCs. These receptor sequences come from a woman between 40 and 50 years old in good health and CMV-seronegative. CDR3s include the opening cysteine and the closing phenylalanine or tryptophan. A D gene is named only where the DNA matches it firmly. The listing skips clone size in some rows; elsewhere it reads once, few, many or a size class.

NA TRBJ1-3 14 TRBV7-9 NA TGTGCCAGCAGCCAGGGGATCTCTGGAAACACCATATATTTT CASSQGISGNTIYF
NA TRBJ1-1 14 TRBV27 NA TGTGCCAGCAGTTTACAGGACACCCGCACTGAAGCTTTCTTT CASSLQDTRTEAFF
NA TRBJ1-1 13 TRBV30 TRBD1 TGTGCCTGGAGCGACAGGGCGGACACTGAAGCTTTCTTT CAWSDRADTEAFF
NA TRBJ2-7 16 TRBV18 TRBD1 TGTGCCAGCTCATCGCTTCCGACAGGGAGCTCCTACGAGCAGTACTTC CASSSLPTGSSYEQYF
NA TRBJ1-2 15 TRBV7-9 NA TGTGCCAGCAGCTTACCCCCCGGACTCTCCCGAGGCTACACCTTC CASSLPPGLSRGYTF
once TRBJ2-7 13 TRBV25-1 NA TGTGCCAGCAGTGGAGGACTTCCCTACGAGCAGTACTTC CASSGGLPYEQYF
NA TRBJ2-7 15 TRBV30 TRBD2 TGTGCCTGGAGTTCCACGGGACTAGCAACCTACGAGCAGTACTTC CAWSSTGLATYEQYF
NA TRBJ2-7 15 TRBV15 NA TGTGCCACCAGCAGAGATGAGGGGGGGGAGGACGAGCAGTACTTC CATSRDEGGEDEQYF
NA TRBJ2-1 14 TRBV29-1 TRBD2 TGCAGCGTTGTAGGACTAGCGGGTAACAATGAGCAGTTCTTC CSVVGLAGNNEQFF
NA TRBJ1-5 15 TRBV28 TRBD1 TGTGCCAGCACCTCAGACAGGGGTCGGAATCAGCCCCAGCATTTT CASTSDRGRNQPQHF
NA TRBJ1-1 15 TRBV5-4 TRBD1 TGTGCCAGCAGCTTAGGGACAGGGATGAACACTGAAGCTTTCTTT CASSLGTGMNTEAFF
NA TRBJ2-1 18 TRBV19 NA TGTGCCAGTAGTATAATGGGCGGGTCGGGTGTACGCTACAATGAGCAGTTCTTC CASSIMGGSGVRYNEQFF
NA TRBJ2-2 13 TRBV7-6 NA TGTGCCAGCAGCATAGGGCACACCGGGGAGCTGTTTTTT CASSIGHTGELFF
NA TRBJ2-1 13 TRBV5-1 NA TGCGCCAGCAGCCGGGCGGGGGCGGATGAGCAGTTCTTC CASSRAGADEQFF